The rows below give T cell receptor beta chains drawn from one sample of a study of vaccination effects on CD4 cells after COVID-19. These TCRs' antigens remain unknown. Profiling relied on immunoSEQ multiplex PCR, and the TCRdb table lists in-frame clones only, not all of them. This sample has about 69,000 clones, with just under 75% found just once. Sequencing used CD4+ T cells from PBMCs cultured with HCoV-229E spike peptides, obtained after COVID-19 vaccination. The receptors come from a human donor who received a COVID-19 vaccine. Both conserved end residues are part of each CDR3. A D gene is named only where the DNA matches it firmly. Only some rows state a clone size, as once, few, many or a class for expanded clones.

v_gene	d_gene	j_gene	abundance	len	CDR3aa	CDR3nt
TRBV7-2	TRBD2	TRBJ2-4	-	14	CASSLGGGQNIQYF	TGTGCCAGCAGCTTGGGCGGGGGGCAAAACATTCAGTACTTC
TRBV2	-	TRBJ1-1	-	13	CASSMKVATEAFF	TGTGCCAGCTCAATGAAGGTGGCGACTGAAGCTTTCTTT
TRBV6-5	-	TRBJ1-1	-	13	CASSYYASTEAFF	TGTGCCAGCAGTTACTATGCCTCCACTGAAGCTTTCTTT
TRBV10-2	TRBD1	TRBJ1-1	once	12	CASKTGGTEAFF	TGCGCCAGCAAGACAGGGGGCACTGAAGCTTTCTTT
TRBV24-1	-	TRBJ2-2	-	16	CATSDLEGRGTGELFF	TGTGCCACCAGTGATTTAGAGGGCAGGGGCACCGGGGAGCTGTTTTTT
TRBV6-6	-	TRBJ1-1	-	14	CASSARTGTTEAFF	TGTGCCAGCAGTGCCCGTACAGGGACCACTGAAGCTTTCTTT
TRBV7-2	TRBD1	TRBJ1-2	-	14	CASRARGQTYGYTF	TGTGCCAGCAGGGCACGGGGACAGACCTATGGCTACACCTTC
TRBV9	-	TRBJ1-3	few	15	CASSVEAISGNTIYF	TGTGCCAGCAGCGTAGAGGCAATCTCTGGAAACACCATATATTTT
TRBV5-4	TRBD1	TRBJ2-6	-	18	CASSLIGTGSAGANVLTF	TGTGCCAGCAGCTTGATAGGGACAGGATCAGCTGGGGCCAACGTCCTGACTTTC
TRBV5-1	-	TRBJ2-2	-	17	CASSLVVTDANTGELFF	TGCGCCAGCAGCTTGGTAGTGACAGACGCGAACACCGGGGAGCTGTTTTTT
TRBV30	-	TRBJ1-4	-	14	CAWSVGGFGEKLFF	TGTGCCTGGAGTGTTGGAGGGTTTGGGGAAAAACTGTTTTTT
TRBV3-1/TRBV3-2	TRBD2	TRBJ2-2	-	19	CASSHNLGLAGYYTGELFF	TGTGCCAGCAGCCACAACTTAGGACTAGCGGGCTATTACACCGGGGAGCTGTTTTTT
TRBV4-1	-	TRBJ2-4	-	16	CASSPRAAQAKNIQYF	TGCGCCAGCAGCCCCCGGGCAGCCCAAGCCAAAAACATTCAGTACTTC
TRBV28	-	TRBJ1-4	once	11	CASRSQEKLFF	TGTGCCAGCAGGTCCCAGGAAAAACTGTTTTTT
TRBV4-2	-	TRBJ1-5	few	14	CASSFGGSNQPQHF	TGTGCCAGCAGCTTTGGCGGTAGCAATCAGCCCCAGCATTTT
TRBV2	-	TRBJ2-3	-	12	CASSEGVADQYF	TGTGCCAGCAGTGAAGGTGTAGCGGACCAGTATTTT
TRBV6-5	TRBD1	TRBJ1-2	-	13	CASSGDSPRGYTF	TGTGCCAGCTCCGGGGACAGCCCTAGGGGCTACACCTTC
TRBV5-5	-	TRBJ1-5	few	16	CASSPVSGFGNQPQHF	TGTGCCAGCAGCCCGGTTAGTGGATTCGGCAATCAGCCCCAGCATTTT
TRBV19	-	TRBJ2-1	-	14	CASSKSSVNNEQFF	TGTGCCAGTAGTAAATCATCGGTGAACAATGAGCAGTTCTTC
TRBV7-3	TRBD2	TRBJ2-1	once	16	CASSLRPAGGNNEQFF	TGTGCCAGCAGCTTAAGGCCAGCGGGGGGGAACAATGAGCAGTTCTTC
TRBV5-6	-	TRBJ1-3	-	16	CASSLYRATSGNTIYF	TGTGCCAGCAGCTTATACCGGGCCACCTCTGGAAACACCATATATTTT
TRBV24-1	-	TRBJ2-5	-	18	CATSALPSAGGFQETQYF	TGTGCCACCAGTGCCCTTCCCTCAGCGGGCGGCTTCCAAGAGACCCAGTACTTC
TRBV11-2	-	TRBJ2-4	-	14	CASSLSLAKNIQYF	TGTGCCAGCAGCTTATCCTTAGCCAAAAACATTCAGTACTTC
TRBV11-3	TRBD1	TRBJ1-6	-	14	CASSLGPGQGPLHF	TGTGCCAGCAGCTTAGGTCCGGGACAGGGGCCCCTCCACTTT
TRBV11-2	-	TRBJ1-2	-	15	CASSPGQSKGYGYTF	TGTGCCAGCAGCCCCGGTCAATCTAAGGGCTATGGCTACACCTTC
TRBV14	-	TRBJ1-2	many	13	CASSQARNYGYTF	TGTGCCAGCAGCCAAGCCAGAAACTATGGCTACACCTTC
TRBV4-3	-	TRBJ2-1	-	15	CASSHGRVRNNEQFF	TGCGCCAGCAGCCATGGCAGGGTCCGAAATAATGAGCAGTTCTTC
TRBV6-5	TRBD1	TRBJ1-2	-	14	CASRRDRVNYGYTF	TGTGCCAGCAGGCGGGACAGGGTTAACTATGGCTACACCTTC
TRBV7-2	TRBD1	TRBJ2-5	-	13	CASSPDRGGTQYF	TGTGCCAGCAGTCCGGACAGGGGAGGGACCCAGTACTTC